Given below is one TCR beta chain in context. Its cognate antigen has yet to be identified. No much larger clonotype is one base removed from it; base qualities were not supplied. This specimen's time point label, per the study, means: blood 2 weeks post-SBRT. The treatment or condition label of this sample denotes: 15 Gy SBRT to primary tumor, nephrectomy 4 weeks later. To track tumor-enriched clonotypes, serial peripheral blood was sampled from radiation-treated patients at baseline and at 2 weeks and 4 weeks after SBRT. Renal cell carcinoma with clear cell pathology was present in all patients. Genomic DNA for TCR sequencing was prepared using the QIAamp DNA Blood Mini Kit (Qiagen). Samples were included in the analyses only if all quality control checks were passed. The data were obtained in a study of radiation and T cells in renal cell carcinoma (dated by TCRdb to 2020 to 2022). Concerning the study at large: Samples came from a clinical trial, in which primary renal cell carcinomas received 15 Gy stereotactic body radiation therapy followed by nephrectomy 4 weeks later. In total, about 50 samples, comprising 25 or so tumors and roughly 27 peripheral blood samples, were subjected to TCR beta sequencing. Across all 50 or so samples, 4,016,671 unique CDR3 nucleotide sequences, encoding 2,658,974 unique CDR3 amino acid sequences, were identified.

The paper as a whole reports these results and caveats: Because no pretreatment tumor biopsies were available, whether clonotypes were present in the tumor at baseline could not be determined. The single-armed trial design could not address effects of radiation dose or scheduling on the TCR repertoire. Top tumor clonotypes rose in blood from baseline to 2 weeks post-radiation, then contracted by 4 weeks, suggesting transient expansion of tumor-resident clones. Blood repertoire dynamics were not followed beyond 4 weeks after treatment.

CDR1 and CDR2 (MGHRA, YSYEKL) derive from the germline V gene. V is reduced by 3 bases and J by 9 bases, leaving a spacing of 12 bases between them. The CDR3 runs 13 amino acids, cysteine and phenylalanine included. The only DNA kept is the CDR3, 39 bases in frame from the first base. TCR beta libraries were generated from genomic DNA with the immunoSEQ kit, following the manufacturer's recommendations. Library preparation used a first multiplex PCR with proprietary primers, then a second PCR adding unique barcodes, with bead cleanups after each round. A kit-provided positive control reaction and a negative control reaction were included in every sample batch. The final libraries were assessed on an Agilent 4200 TapeStation D1000 ScreenTape, pooled by volume, and quantified by qPCR. An Illumina NextSeq500 fitted with a MidOutput 150-cycle cartridge performed the sequencing, running 156 Read1 cycles and 15 Index1 cycles with the kit's custom primers. The pooled library was loaded at approximately 0.99 pM, and roughly 20% PhiX control was spiked in. For the original study's pipeline: The vendor-processed data were analyzed in R, and a clonotype was defined as all T cells that share the same CDR3 nucleotide sequence. For clone abundance analyses, frequencies were normalized to the 10,000 most abundant clones in each sample. Public T cell clones, averaging fewer than five per sample, were removed before analysis. An abundance difference of at least 32-fold between compartments was the criterion for calling clonotypes tumor-enriched or baseline blood-enriched. A beta-binomial differential abundance model was used to identify clonotypes that were expanded or contracted between blood time points. The Baroni-Urbani and Buser coefficient was used to measure tumor-blood repertoire similarity, and groups were compared with two-tailed Wilcoxon tests in R. Sourced from immuneACCESS, this table was stored by TCRdb with only in-frame sequences that have V and J called. A share of the clones is absent; for the studies checked, an unresolved V gene accounts for under half, and the remainder has no known explanation. That table supplies the V and J calls and clone size; D and trimming were determined from the DNA. The sample profile shows roughly 130,000 clones; about 81% of them were found once. The ten largest account for 1.9% of the sample.

This specimen consisted of blood, obtained from a patient whose treatment included radiotherapy and nephrectomy. The sequence is built from TRBV4-1 and TRBJ2-1; a tentative D call is TRBD2 (7 bases match). The sequence derives from a woman in her sixties or seventies with renal cell carcinoma. The sequence in DNA is TGCGCCAGCAGCCACCGGGGGGCCGGTGAGCAGTTCTTC. Its translation reads: CASSHRGAGEQFF.